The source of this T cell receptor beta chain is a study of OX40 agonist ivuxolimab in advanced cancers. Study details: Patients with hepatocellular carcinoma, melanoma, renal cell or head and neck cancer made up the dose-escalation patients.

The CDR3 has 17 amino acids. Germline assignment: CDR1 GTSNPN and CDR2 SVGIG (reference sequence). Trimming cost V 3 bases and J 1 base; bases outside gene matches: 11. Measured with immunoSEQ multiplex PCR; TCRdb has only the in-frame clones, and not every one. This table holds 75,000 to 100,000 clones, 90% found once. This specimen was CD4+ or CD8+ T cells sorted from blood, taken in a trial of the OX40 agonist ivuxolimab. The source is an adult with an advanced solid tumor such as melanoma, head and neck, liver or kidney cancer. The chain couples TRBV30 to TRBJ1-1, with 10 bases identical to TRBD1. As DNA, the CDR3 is TGTGCCTGGAGGAGACGACAGGGGGCTATCTCGAACACTGAAGCTTTCTTT. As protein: CAWRRRQGAISNTEAFF. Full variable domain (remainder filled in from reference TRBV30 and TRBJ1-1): SQTIHQWPATLVQPVGSPLSLECTVEGTSNPNLYWYRQAAGRGLQLLFYSVGIGQISSEVPQNLSASRPQDRQFILSSKKLLLSDSGFYLCAWRRRQGAISNTEAFFGQGTRLTVV.